This T cell receptor beta chain was captured in a study of blood T cells in healthy people across ages. V lost 2 bases and J 5 bases, leaving 7 bases between the germline ends. CDR1 and CDR2 from the germline V gene are SGHVS and FQNEAQ. The CDR3 is 14 amino acids. With a J-beta primer mix and a sample-barcoded 5' primer, a second PCR ran 7 to 11 cycles. Every cDNA molecule carried a tag from a template-switch adaptor bearing 12 random nucleotides. One entry per CDR3 protein, called by TCRdb with MiXCR from the 5' RACE reads. Of 270,000 or so distinct CDR3 sequences in the sample, roughly 26% were seen once. The study drew donors from healthy Caucasian individuals in Russia aged about 6 to 90.

This chain joins TRBV7-8 and TRBJ1-6, with a possible D match to TRBD1 (6 bases). Sequencing was done on a sample of blood. This clonotype was obtained from a woman aged 65 to 85 in good health. Here the CDR3 reads CASSLNRDNSPLHF. DNA for the CDR3: TGTGCCAGCAGCTTAAACAGGGATAATTCACCCCTCCACTTT.